Listed below are T cell receptor beta chains from one sample, sequenced in a study of identical twins. TCRdb used MiXCR to reprocess the 5' RACE reads, holding one entry per CDR3 protein. The table shows some 460,000 distinct CDR3 sequences, with 11% to 15% occurring only once. These data are also associated with another study on yellow fever vaccine responses in identical twins.

The material sequenced was CD4+ T cells sorted from blood. The receptor source for this set is a woman under 30 in good health. Each CDR3 is given with its conserved first and last residue. A D gene is named only where the DNA matches it firmly. Only part of the rows carry a size: once, few, many, or a class if the clone is expanded.

TRBV2,-,-,TRBJ1-4,TGTGCCAGCAGTGGCCTCAAAAGGTCAGGGGCAACTAATGAAAAACTGTTTTTT,CASSGLKRSGATNEKLFF
TRBV11-1,TRBD2,few,TRBJ2-5,TGTGCCAGCAGCCTCGGACTAGCGGGGGAAGAGACCCAGTACTTC,CASSLGLAGEETQYF
TRBV3-1,-,-,TRBJ1-1,TGTGCCAGCAGTACCGACATATACACTGAAGCTTTCTTT,CASSTDIYTEAFF
TRBV12-3/TRBV12-4,-,-,TRBJ2-6,TGTGCCAGCAGTTTAGTTGTTCCCTCTGGGGCCAACGTCCTGACTTTC,CASSLVVPSGANVLTF
TRBV27,-,-,TRBJ1-6,TGTGCCAGCAGTTCAAAGGGACCCCTCCACTTT,CASSSKGPLHF
TRBV27,-,few,TRBJ2-3,TGTGCCAGCAGTTTGTTCCAGGGAATTCGAGATACGCAGTATTTT,CASSLFQGIRDTQYF
TRBV6-2/TRBV6-3,-,many,TRBJ2-1,TGTGCCAGCAGTTATCTGGGGGAGAGGTACAATGAGCAGTTCTTC,CASSYLGERYNEQFF
TRBV3-1,-,-,TRBJ2-7,TGTGCCAGCAGCCAAGATCAGTTCTACGAGCAGTACTTC,CASSQDQFYEQYF
TRBV28,-,few,TRBJ1-2,TGTGCCAGCACAAGTAACTATGGCTACACCTTC,CASTSNYGYTF
TRBV28,-,few,TRBJ2-7,TGTGCCAGCAGCCCCCGACGGCCCTACGAGCAGTACTTC,CASSPRRPYEQYF
TRBV7-2,-,-,TRBJ2-5,TGTGCCAGCAGCTTAGAGTCCGGGACGGAGACCCAGTACTTC,CASSLESGTETQYF
TRBV3-1,-,few,TRBJ2-1,TGTGCCAGCAGCCAAGAAGGGCCCCAGTGGGAGTATGAGCAGTTCTTC,CASSQEGPQWEYEQFF
TRBV5-1,-,few,TRBJ2-4,TGCGCCAGCAAACAGGGCCCCGAACCCCTAAACATTCAGTACTTC,CASKQGPEPLNIQYF
TRBV28,TRBD2,many,TRBJ2-1,TGTGCCAGCAATTACGAGACTAGCGGGAAGGGAGTGCAGTTCTTC,CASNYETSGKGVQFF
TRBV15,TRBD2,many,TRBJ2-1,TGTGCCACCAGCAGAGATCCCGCCTTGAGCGGGAGGACTTACAATGAGCAGTTCTTC,CATSRDPALSGRTYNEQFF
TRBV5-1,TRBD2,-,TRBJ2-7,TGCGCCAGCAGCCCCTGGACTAGCGGGGACCTAAGGCCCGAGCAGTACTTC,CASSPWTSGDLRPEQYF
TRBV18,-,-,TRBJ2-1,TGTGCCAGCTCAATTATGGCTAGCGAGTACAATGAGCAGTTCTTC,CASSIMASEYNEQFF
TRBV7-9,TRBD1,-,TRBJ2-7,TGTGCCAGCAGCTTAGGGTTCGGGACAGCCTACGAGCAGTACTTC,CASSLGFGTAYEQYF
TRBV5-5,TRBD1,-,TRBJ1-1,TGTGCCAGCAGCCTCCGGGACAGCACCAACACTGAAGCTTTCTTT,CASSLRDSTNTEAFF
TRBV25-1,-,-,TRBJ2-7,TGTGCCAGCAGTGAAGGGGGGGGCAGGATGTACGAGCAGTACTTC,CASSEGGGRMYEQYF
TRBV29-1,-,few,TRBJ2-7,TGCAGCGTCTCCGGGACCGATGCGCACGAGCAGTACTTC,CSVSGTDAHEQYF
TRBV11-1,-,-,TRBJ2-7,TGTGCCAGCAGCTTTGTGCAGGGAACTTACGAGCAGTACTTC,CASSFVQGTYEQYF
TRBV7-2,-,few,TRBJ2-5,TGTGCCAGCAGCTTAGCTGGCCAATCCCTCCGAGAGACCCAGTACTTC,CASSLAGQSLRETQYF
TRBV5-1,TRBD2,few,TRBJ2-2,TGCGCCAGCAGCTTGGTCGGAAGCACTAGCGGGGGTACCGGGGAGCTGTTTTTT,CASSLVGSTSGGTGELFF
TRBV9,TRBD1,few,TRBJ2-2,TGTGCCAGCAGCGCACAGGGGTGGGAGCTGTTTTTT,CASSAQGWELFF
TRBV12-3/TRBV12-4,-,few,TRBJ1-1,TGTGCCAGCAGTAGGACAGAAACCATGAACACTGAAGCTTTCTTT,CASSRTETMNTEAFF
TRBV28,-,-,TRBJ2-3,TGTGCCAGCAGTTTAGGGATCAGCACAGATACGCAGTATTTT,CASSLGISTDTQYF
TRBV20-1,TRBD1,once,TRBJ2-5,TGCAGTGCACAGGACAGGGTTCTGGAGACCCAGTACTTC,CSAQDRVLETQYF
TRBV5-1,-,many,TRBJ1-1,TGTGCCAGCAGCCCCGGGACGGTGAACACTGAAGCTTTCTTT,CASSPGTVNTEAFF
TRBV2,-,-,TRBJ1-4,TGTGCCAGCAGTGGGGACTCAGTCGGTGAAAAACTGTTTTTT,CASSGDSVGEKLFF
TRBV25-1,-,-,TRBJ2-7,TGTGCCAGCGGCCTCAGGGTTCGGGGCGAGCAGTACTTC,CASGLRVRGEQYF
TRBV12-3/TRBV12-4,TRBD1,few,TRBJ1-1,TGTGCCAGCACGTCCAGGACAGGGGGCACTGAAGCTTTCTTT,CASTSRTGGTEAFF
TRBV19,TRBD1,-,TRBJ2-3,TGTGCCAGTAGTACGGACAGGGTAGCTACAGATACGCAGTATTTT,CASSTDRVATDTQYF
TRBV5-1,TRBD1,few,TRBJ2-7,TGCGCCAGCAGATCGGACAGGGACTACGAGCAGTACTTC,CASRSDRDYEQYF
TRBV4-2,-,-,TRBJ2-1,TGTGCCAGCAGCCACCCGGGACTCCGCTTTGATGAGCAGTTCTTC,CASSHPGLRFDEQFF
TRBV5-1,TRBD1,few,TRBJ1-2,TGCGCCAGCAGCCGGGGGACAGGGGAGTATGGCTACACCTTC,CASSRGTGEYGYTF
TRBV7-9,TRBD1,few,TRBJ2-5,TGTGCCAGCAGCCCGTGGACAGGCGTCCAAGAGACCCAGTACTTC,CASSPWTGVQETQYF
TRBV20-1,-,many,TRBJ2-7,TGCAGTGCTAGAGATACCCAGGGTAGCCACGAGCAGTACTTC,CSARDTQGSHEQYF
TRBV5-1,-,few,TRBJ2-5,TGCGCCAGCAGCTTGGGTGGTTCGTACCAAGAGACCCAGTACTTC,CASSLGGSYQETQYF
TRBV5-6,-,many,TRBJ2-2,TGTGCCAGCAGCTTGGACGTCGGGGAGCTGTTTTTT,CASSLDVGELFF
TRBV7-3,TRBD1,many,TRBJ1-6,TGTGCCAGCAGTGATGTGGGACAGCGAAATTCACCCCTCCACTTT,CASSDVGQRNSPLHF
TRBV5-1,TRBD2,-,TRBJ2-5,TGCGCCAGCAGCCCCACCCCTCTAGCGGGGCGCTCGGGGACCCAGTACTTC,CASSPTPLAGRSGTQYF
TRBV9,TRBD2,few,TRBJ2-3,TGTGCCAGCAGCGTAGCGACGCTAGCGGGGGGGCTTACGGATACGCAGTATTTT,CASSVATLAGGLTDTQYF
TRBV2,TRBD1,-,TRBJ1-1,TGTGCCAGCAGAGGACAGGGCACAACAGACGCTTTCTTT,CASRGQGTTDAFF
TRBV6-4,TRBD1,few,TRBJ2-7,TGTGCCACCAGGACAGGGGTCAAACGGCCCCACTACGAGCAGTACTTC,CATRTGVKRPHYEQYF
TRBV29-1,-,many,TRBJ2-5,TGCAGCGTTGAGCCACGGGGAGGACAAGAGACCCAGTACTTC,CSVEPRGGQETQYF
TRBV11-3,TRBD2,-,TRBJ2-3,TGTGCCAGCAGCTTAGGGGGCGGGGGAACGCAGTATTTT,CASSLGGGGTQYF
TRBV7-3,-,-,TRBJ2-6,TGTGCCAGCAGCTTAGGTGGGGGCCTGACTTTC,CASSLGGGLTF
TRBV9,TRBD2,few,TRBJ2-1,TGTGCCAGCAGCCTAGCGGGAGGGCCGAGGAATGAGCAGTTCTTC,CASSLAGGPRNEQFF
TRBV5-6,-,few,TRBJ2-5,TGTGCCAGCAGCCATGGGACTTCACAAGAGACCCAGTACTTC,CASSHGTSQETQYF